These 5 T cell receptor beta chains were all obtained from the same sample, sequenced in a study of blood T cells in healthy people across ages. The second PCR ran roughly 6 to 11 cycles with a sample-barcoded 5' primer and J-beta primers. TCRdb analysed the 5' RACE reads with MiXCR anew, one entry per CDR3 protein. The sample shows approximately 810,000 distinct CDR3 sequences, more than 25% of them seen only once. What was sequenced was blood. These receptors were collected from a woman aged 80 or older in good health.

This clonotype showed up just a few times. A much larger clone differs by one base, so this may be a read error. The CDR3 nucleotides are TGTGCCAGCAGGGAGGCAGGGAACTATGGCTACACCTTC. It codes for CASREAGNYGYTF. The chain joins TRBV2 to TRBJ1-2; TRBD1 is a possible D gene (5 bases). The length of the CDR3 is 13 residues. Germline V lookup: CDR1 SNHLY, CDR2 FYNNEI. V lost 6 bases and J lost 2, with 10 bases in between.

This clonotype was seen at least ten times. This chain joins TRBV20-1 and TRBJ2-1, with TRBD2 identical over 7 bases. The CDR3 has 17 residues. V lost 5 bases, J lost 3 bases, and 16 bases stayed unmatched. In germline, CDR1 is DFQATT, CDR2 SNEGSKA (reference sequence). The CDR3 loop is CSAFPGTTGVFYNEQFF. In DNA form, the CDR3 reads TGCAGTGCTTTCCCCGGGACTACAGGAGTTTTCTACAATGAGCAGTTCTTC.

Points on this clonotype: Since a much larger clone is just one base distant, this may be a read error. This rearrangement joins TRBV6-1 to TRBJ2-6; 10 positions match TRBD1. After removal of 5 bases from V and 0 bases from J, the junction contained 7 bases not matched to a gene. Germline CDR1 and CDR2: MNHNS and SASEGT. This CDR3 region has 18 residues. The CDR3 region is CASSRSDRGSSGANVLTF. DNA of the CDR3: TGTGCCAGCAGTCGATCGGACAGGGGGAGCTCTGGGGCCAACGTCCTGACTTTC.

This clonotype was seen many times. The chain couples TRBV29-1 to TRBJ2-2; TRBD1 or TRBD2 may be the D gene (5 bases each). Trimming pared 2 bases from V and 1 base from J, leaving 8 bases between. The CDR3 covers 14 residues. The V gene's germline CDR1 is SQVTM and CDR2 ANQGSEA. In DNA, the CDR3 is TGCAGCGTTGAAAAGGGGAGGAACACCGGGGAGCTGTTTTTT. Protein sequence: CSVEKGRNTGELFF.

With regard to this clonotype: Being one base from a much bigger clone, this may be a read error. The conserved phenylalanine or tryptophan normally closing the CDR3 is absent here, so this likely arose from a read error. This sequence joins TRBV7-2 and TRBJ1-5, with D hard to call. CDR3 length: 17 residues. Germline-derived CDR1 and CDR2 are SGHTA and FQGNSA. V lost 6 bases and J lost 1, with 19 bases in between. The chain's CDR3 is CASSNGGQARSNQPQHV. The CDR3 nucleotides read TGTGCCAGCAGTAACGGCGGGCAGGCCCGCAGCAATCAGCCCCAGCATGTT.